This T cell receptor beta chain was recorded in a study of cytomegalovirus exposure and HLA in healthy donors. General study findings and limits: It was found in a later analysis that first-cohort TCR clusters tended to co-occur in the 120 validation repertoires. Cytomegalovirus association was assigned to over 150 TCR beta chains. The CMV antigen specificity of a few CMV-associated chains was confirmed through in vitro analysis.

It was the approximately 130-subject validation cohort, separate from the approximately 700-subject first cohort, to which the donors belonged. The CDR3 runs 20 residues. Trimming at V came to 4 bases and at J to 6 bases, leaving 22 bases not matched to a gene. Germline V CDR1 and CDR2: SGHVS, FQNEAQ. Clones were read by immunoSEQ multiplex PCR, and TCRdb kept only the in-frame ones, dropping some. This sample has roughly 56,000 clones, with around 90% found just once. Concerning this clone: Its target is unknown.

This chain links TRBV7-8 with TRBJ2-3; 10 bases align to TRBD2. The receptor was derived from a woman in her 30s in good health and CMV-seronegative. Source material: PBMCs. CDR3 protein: CASSWVRQGGLAARWDTQYF. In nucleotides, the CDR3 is TGTGCCAGCAGCTGGGTGCGGCAGGGTGGACTAGCGGCAAGGTGGGATACGCAGTATTTT. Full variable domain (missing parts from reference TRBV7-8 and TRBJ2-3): GAGVSQSPRYKVAKRGQDVALRCDPISGHVSLFWYQQALGQGPEFLTYFQNEAQLDKSGLPSDRFFAERPEGSVSTLKIQRTQQEDSAVYLCASSWVRQGGLAARWDTQYFGPGTRLTVL.